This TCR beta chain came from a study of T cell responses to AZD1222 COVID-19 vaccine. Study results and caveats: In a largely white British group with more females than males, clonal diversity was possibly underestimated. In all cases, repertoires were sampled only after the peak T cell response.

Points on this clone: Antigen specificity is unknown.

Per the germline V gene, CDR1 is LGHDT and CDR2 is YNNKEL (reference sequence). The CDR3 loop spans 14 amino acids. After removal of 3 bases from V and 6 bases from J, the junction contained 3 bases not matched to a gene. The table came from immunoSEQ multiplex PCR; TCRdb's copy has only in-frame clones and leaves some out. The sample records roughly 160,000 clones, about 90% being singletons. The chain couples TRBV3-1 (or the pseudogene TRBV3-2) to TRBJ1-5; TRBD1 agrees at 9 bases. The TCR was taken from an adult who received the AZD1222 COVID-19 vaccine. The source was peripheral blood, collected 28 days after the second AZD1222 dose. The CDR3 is CASSQGQGRQPQHF. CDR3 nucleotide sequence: TGTGCCAGCAGCCAGGGACAGGGACGTCAGCCCCAGCATTTT.